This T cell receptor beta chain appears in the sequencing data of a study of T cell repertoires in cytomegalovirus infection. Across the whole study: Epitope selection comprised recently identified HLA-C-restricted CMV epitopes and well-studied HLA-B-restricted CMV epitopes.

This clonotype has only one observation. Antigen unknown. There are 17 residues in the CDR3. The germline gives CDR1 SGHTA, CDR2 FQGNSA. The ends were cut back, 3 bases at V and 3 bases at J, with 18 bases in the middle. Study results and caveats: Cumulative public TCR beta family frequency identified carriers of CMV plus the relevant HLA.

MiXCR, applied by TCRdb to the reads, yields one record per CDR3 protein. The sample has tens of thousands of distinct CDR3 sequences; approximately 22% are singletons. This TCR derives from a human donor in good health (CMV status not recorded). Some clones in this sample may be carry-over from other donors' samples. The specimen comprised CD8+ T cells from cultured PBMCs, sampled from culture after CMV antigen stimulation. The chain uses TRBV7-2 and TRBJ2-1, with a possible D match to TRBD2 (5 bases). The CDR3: CASSFWGAHTSYNEQFF. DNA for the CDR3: TGTGCCAGCAGCTTTTGGGGAGCCCATACCAGCTACAATGAGCAGTTCTTC.